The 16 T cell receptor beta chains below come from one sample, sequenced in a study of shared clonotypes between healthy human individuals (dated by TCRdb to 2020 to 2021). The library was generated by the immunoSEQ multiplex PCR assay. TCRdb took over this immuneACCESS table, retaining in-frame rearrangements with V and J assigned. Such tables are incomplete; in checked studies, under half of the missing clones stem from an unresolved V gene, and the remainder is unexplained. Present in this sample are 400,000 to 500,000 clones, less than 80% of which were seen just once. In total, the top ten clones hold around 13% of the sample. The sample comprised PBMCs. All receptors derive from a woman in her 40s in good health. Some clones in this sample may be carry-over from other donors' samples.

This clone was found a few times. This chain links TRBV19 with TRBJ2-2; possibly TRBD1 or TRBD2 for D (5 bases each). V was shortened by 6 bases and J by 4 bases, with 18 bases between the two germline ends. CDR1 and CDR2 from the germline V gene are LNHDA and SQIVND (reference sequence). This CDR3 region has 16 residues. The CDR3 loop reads CASRGTGFFGTGELFF. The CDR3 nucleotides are TGTGCCAGTAGGGGGACGGGATTCTTTGGCACCGGGGAGCTGTTTTTT.

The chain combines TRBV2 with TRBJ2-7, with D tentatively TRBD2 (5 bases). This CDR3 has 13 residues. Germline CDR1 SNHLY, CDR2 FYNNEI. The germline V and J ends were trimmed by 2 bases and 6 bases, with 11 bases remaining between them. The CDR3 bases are TGTGCCAGCAGTGAATTGGTGAGCGGCGAGCAGTACTTC. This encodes CASSELVSGEQYF.

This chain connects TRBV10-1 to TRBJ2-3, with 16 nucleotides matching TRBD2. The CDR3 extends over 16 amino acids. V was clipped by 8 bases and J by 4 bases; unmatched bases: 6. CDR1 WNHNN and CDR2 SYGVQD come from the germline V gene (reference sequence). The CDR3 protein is CASPGLAGGKPDTQYF. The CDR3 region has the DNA TGCGCCAGCCCGGGACTAGCGGGAGGGAAACCAGATACGCAGTATTTT.

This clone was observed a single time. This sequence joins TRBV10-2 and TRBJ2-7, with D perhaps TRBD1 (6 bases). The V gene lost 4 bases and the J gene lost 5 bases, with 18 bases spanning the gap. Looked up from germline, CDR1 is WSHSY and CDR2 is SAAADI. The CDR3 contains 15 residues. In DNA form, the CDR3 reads TGCGCCAGCAGTGGAGGCGACAGGCAAATCGACGAGCAGTACTTC. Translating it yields CASSGGDRQIDEQYF.

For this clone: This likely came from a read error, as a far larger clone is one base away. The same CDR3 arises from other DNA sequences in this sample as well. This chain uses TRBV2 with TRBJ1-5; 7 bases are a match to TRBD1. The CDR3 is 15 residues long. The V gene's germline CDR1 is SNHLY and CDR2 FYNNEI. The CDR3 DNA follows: TGTGCCAGCAGCCACACTGACAGGGTACGCCAGCCCCAGCATTTC. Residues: CASSHTDRVRQPQHF. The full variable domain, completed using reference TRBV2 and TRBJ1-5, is EPEVTQTPSHQVTQMGQEVILRCVPISNHLYFYWYRQILGQKVEFLVSFYNNEISEKSEIFDDQFSVERPDGSNFTLKIRSTKLEDSAMYFCASSHTDRVRQPQHFGDGTRLSIL.

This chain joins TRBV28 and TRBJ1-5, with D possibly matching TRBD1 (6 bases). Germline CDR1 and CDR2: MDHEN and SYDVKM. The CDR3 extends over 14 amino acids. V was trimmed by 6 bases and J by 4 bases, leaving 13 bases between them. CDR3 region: CASRLQGPNQPQHF. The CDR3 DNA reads TGTGCCAGCAGGCTGCAGGGGCCGAATCAGCCCCAGCATTTT.

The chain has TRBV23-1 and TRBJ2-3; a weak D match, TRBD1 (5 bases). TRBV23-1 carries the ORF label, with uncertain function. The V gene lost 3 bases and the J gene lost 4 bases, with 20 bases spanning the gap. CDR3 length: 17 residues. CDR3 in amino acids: CASSQVNTPDRSDTQYF. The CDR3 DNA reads TGCGCCAGCAGTCAGGTGAATACCCCCGACAGATCAGATACGCAGTATTTT.

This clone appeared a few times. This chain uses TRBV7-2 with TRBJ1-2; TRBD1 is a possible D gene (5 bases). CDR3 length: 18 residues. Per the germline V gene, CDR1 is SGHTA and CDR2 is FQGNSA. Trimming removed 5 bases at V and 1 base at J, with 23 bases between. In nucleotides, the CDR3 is TGTGCCAGCAGCCGCCTCCCGGGGCAGGCCCGCTATAACTATGGCTACACCTTC. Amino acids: CASSRLPGQARYNYGYTF.

This chain's CDR3 is CASSQEKRLNTGELFF. The DNA for the CDR3 is TGCGCCAGCAGCCAAGAAAAGCGGCTGAACACCGGGGAGCTGTTTTTT. This sequence joins TRBV4-1 and TRBJ2-2; D might be TRBD2 (5 bases). The V end lost 0 bases, the J end lost 1 base, and 9 bases lay between the germline ends. CDR1 MGHRA and CDR2 YSYEKL come from the germline V gene. The CDR3 spans 16 residues.

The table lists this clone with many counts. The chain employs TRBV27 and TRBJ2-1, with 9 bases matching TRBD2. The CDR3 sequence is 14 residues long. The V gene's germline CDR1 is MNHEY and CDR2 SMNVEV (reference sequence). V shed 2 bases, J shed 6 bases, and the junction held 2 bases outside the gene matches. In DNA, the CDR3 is TGTGCCAGCAGTTTAGAGACTAGCGGCAATGAGCAGTTCTTC. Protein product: CASSLETSGNEQFF.

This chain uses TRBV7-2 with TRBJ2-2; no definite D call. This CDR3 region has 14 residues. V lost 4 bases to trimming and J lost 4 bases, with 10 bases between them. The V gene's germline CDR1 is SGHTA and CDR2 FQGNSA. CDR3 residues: CASSSTLATGELFF. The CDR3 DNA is TGTGCCAGCAGCTCCACTCTCGCCACCGGGGAGCTGTTTTTT. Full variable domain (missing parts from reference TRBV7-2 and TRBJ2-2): GAGVSQSPSNKVTEKGKDVELRCDPISGHTALYWYRQSLGQGLEFLIYFQGNSAPDKSGLPSDRFSAERTGGSVSTLTIQRTQQEDSAVYLCASSSTLATGELFFGEGSRLTVL.

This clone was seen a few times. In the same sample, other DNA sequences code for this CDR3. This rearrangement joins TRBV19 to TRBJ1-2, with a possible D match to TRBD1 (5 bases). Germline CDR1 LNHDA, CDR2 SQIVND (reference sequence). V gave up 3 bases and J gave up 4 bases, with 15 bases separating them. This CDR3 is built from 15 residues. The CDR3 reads CASSIGAGGLYGYTF. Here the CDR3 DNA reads TGTGCCAGTAGTATTGGGGCTGGCGGACTCTATGGCTACACCTTC.

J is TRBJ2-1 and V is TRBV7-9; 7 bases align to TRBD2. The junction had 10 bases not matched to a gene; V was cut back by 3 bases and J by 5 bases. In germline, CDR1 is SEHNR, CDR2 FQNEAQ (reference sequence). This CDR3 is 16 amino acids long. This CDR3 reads CASSFLPGTTNNEQFF. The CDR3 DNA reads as TGTGCCAGCAGCTTCCTGCCGGGGACTACTAACAATGAGCAGTTCTTC.

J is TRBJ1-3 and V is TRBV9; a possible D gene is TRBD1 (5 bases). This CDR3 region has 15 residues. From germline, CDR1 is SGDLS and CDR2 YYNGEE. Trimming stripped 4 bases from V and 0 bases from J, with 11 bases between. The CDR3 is CASSPSGASGNTIYF. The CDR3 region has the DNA TGTGCCAGCAGCCCCTCCGGGGCCTCTGGAAACACCATATATTTT.

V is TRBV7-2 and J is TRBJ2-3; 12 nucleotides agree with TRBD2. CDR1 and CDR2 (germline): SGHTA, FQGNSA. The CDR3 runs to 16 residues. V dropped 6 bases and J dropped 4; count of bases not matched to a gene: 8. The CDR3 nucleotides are TGTGCCAGCAGTTCCCGACTAGCGGGAGTCTCAGATACGCAGTATTTT. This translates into CASSSRLAGVSDTQYF.

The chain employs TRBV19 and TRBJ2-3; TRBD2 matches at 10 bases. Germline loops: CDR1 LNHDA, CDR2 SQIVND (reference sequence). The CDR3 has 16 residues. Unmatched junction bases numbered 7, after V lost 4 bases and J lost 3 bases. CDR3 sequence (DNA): TGTGCCAGTAGTACCAGGACTAGCGGACGTACAGATACGCAGTATTTT. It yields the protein CASSTRTSGRTDTQYF.